One TCR beta chain is described in this entry. Profiling relied on immunoSEQ multiplex PCR, and the TCRdb table lists in-frame clones only, not all of them. The data contain approximately 180,000 clones, 70% to 90% of them singletons. This record belongs to a study of blood T cell repertoires in COVID-19. At the level of the study: Samples taken during acute and convalescent COVID-19 were collected in the United States, Italy and Spain. From T cells, B-cell-depleted T cells, or PBMCs came the material, which was cDNA or gDNA.

This CDR3 is 17 amino acids long. The germline CDR1 and CDR2 sequences are PRHDT and FYEKMQ (reference sequence). J was trimmed by 4 bases and V by 5 bases; bases with no gene match: 8. This receptor was taken from a human donor with active or convalescent COVID-19. The donor label of this sample is uncertain. Sequencing was done on a sample of peripheral blood. The V and J genes are TRBV13 and TRBJ2-7, with 16 bases that match TRBD2. The DNA for the CDR3 is TGTGCCAGCAGCCGATACGGGACTAGCGGGAGGGGATACGAGCAGTACTTC. This encodes CASSRYGTSGRGYEQYF.